These T cell receptor beta chains were read from a single sample in a study of human T cells and chemical hapten exposure. TCRdb processed the RACE reads anew with MiXCR; each CDR3 protein has one entry. The sample includes 190,000 or so distinct CDR3 sequences, under 25% of them seen just once. The source material was whole blood, sampled in connection with sensitization to the hapten diphenylcyclopropenone (DPC). Every receptor here comes from a woman aged 40 to 50 with alopecia areata. Some clones in this sample may be carry-over from other donors' samples. CDR3s include the opening cysteine and the closing phenylalanine or tryptophan. The D gene is left open where the match is weak. Size is omitted from some rows. Given values are once, few, many or a class for expanded clones.

15	TRBV4-1	few	TRBJ2-7	-	CASSQFRVGPYEQYF	TGCGCCAGCAGCCAATTTCGGGTAGGGCCCTACGAGCAGTACTTC
13	TRBV20-1	few	TRBJ1-5	-	CSALQNSNQPQHF	TGCAGTGCGCTCCAGAATAGCAATCAGCCCCAGCATTTT
14	TRBV20-1	many	TRBJ2-1	TRBD1	CSARRDRPYNEQFF	TGCAGTGCTAGGCGGGACAGGCCCTACAATGAGCAGTTCTTC
14	TRBV29-1	few	TRBJ2-6	-	CSVKGGSGANVLTF	TGCAGCGTCAAAGGGGGGTCGGGGGCCAACGTCCTGACTTTC
14	TRBV7-3	-	TRBJ2-1	TRBD2	CASSAGLTYNEQFF	TGTGCCAGCAGTGCGGGACTAACTTACAATGAGCAGTTCTTC
12	TRBV15	few	TRBJ2-1	-	CATRGARNEQFF	TGTGCCACCCGGGGAGCAAGGAATGAGCAGTTCTTC
15	TRBV28	few	TRBJ2-7	-	CASSLSSDSLGEQYF	TGTGCCAGCAGTTTAAGCTCCGACTCTTTGGGCGAGCAGTACTTC
13	TRBV28	-	TRBJ2-2	-	CASSTDNTGELFF	TGTGCCAGCAGTACCGATAACACCGGGGAGCTGTTTTTT
14	TRBV10-3	few	TRBJ1-1	-	CAISESERGTEAFF	TGTGCCATCAGTGAGTCGGAGAGGGGCACTGAAGCTTTCTTT
15	TRBV6-2/TRBV6-3	-	TRBJ1-4	-	CASNTPGQVNEKLFF	TGTGCCAGCAATACTCCGGGACAAGTTAATGAAAAACTGTTTTTT
13	TRBV27	-	TRBJ1-1	-	CASGGQPNTEAFF	TGTGCCAGCGGAGGACAGCCGAACACTGAAGCTTTCTTT
15	TRBV7-2	few	TRBJ1-1	-	CASSPTPGLNTEAFF	TGTGCCAGCAGCCCGACCCCAGGACTTAACACTGAAGCTTTCTTT
15	TRBV21-1	few	TRBJ2-7	-	CASSAPGQYEYEQYF	TGTGCCAGCAGCGCCCCGGGACAGTACGAGTACGAGCAGTACTTC